This is a list of T cell receptor beta chains from one sample in a study of OX40 agonist ivuxolimab in advanced cancers. Clones were read by immunoSEQ multiplex PCR, and TCRdb kept only the in-frame ones, dropping some. The sample gives tens of thousands of clones, 82% of which show up once; about 5% is in the top ten. Sequenced here: CD4+ or CD8+ T cells sorted from blood, sampled in a trial of the OX40 agonist ivuxolimab. The receptors originated from an adult with an advanced solid tumor such as melanoma, head and neck, liver or kidney cancer. The CDR3 runs from the conserved cysteine through the conserved F or W. D genes are given only for firm matches. Clone size, where shown, is once, few, many, or a class for clones that have expanded.

-	TRBD1	20	TRBJ1-4	TRBV28	TGTGCCAGCAACTCGTCCCCCTCCGGGACAGGGCCTATTTCTAATGAAAAACTGTTTTTT	CASNSSPSGTGPISNEKLFF
-	TRBD1	16	TRBJ2-3	TRBV9	TGTGCCAGCAGCCCATCCCAGGGGGCGACCGGCGGTACGCAGTATTTT	CASSPSQGATGGTQYF
few	TRBD1	14	TRBJ2-2	TRBV5-6	TGTGCCAGCAGCGGACAGGGCCTCACCGGGGAGCTGTTTTTT	CASSGQGLTGELFF
-	-	15	TRBJ2-2	TRBV4-2	TGTGCCAGCAGCCAAGAAGACAGGTTTTCCGGGGAGCTGTTTTTT	CASSQEDRFSGELFF
few	-	14	TRBJ1-3	TRBV2	TGTGCCAGCAGTTCGGACACCTCTGGAAACACCATATATTTT	CASSSDTSGNTIYF
-	TRBD2	15	TRBJ2-7	TRBV5-1	TGCGCCAGCAGCTTGGAGATAGCGGGAATAGACGAGCAGTACTTC	CASSLEIAGIDEQYF
-	-	13	TRBJ2-1	TRBV28	TGTGCCAGCATCGGACAGATCTACAATGAGCAGTTCTTC	CASIGQIYNEQFF
once	-	14	TRBJ1-2	TRBV5-8	TGTGCCAGCAGCTTGGGCGGGAAACCTTATGGCTACACCTTC	CASSLGGKPYGYTF
-	TRBD2	20	TRBJ2-6	TRBV4-3	TGCGCCAGCAGCCAAGATGCAGGGCTAGCGGGTTTCTCTGGGGCCAACGTCCTGACTTTC	CASSQDAGLAGFSGANVLTF
-	-	15	TRBJ2-1	TRBV19	TGTGCCAGTGGTCCCGTAGCTGCCCCCTACAATGAGCAGTTCTTC	CASGPVAAPYNEQFF
-	-	14	TRBJ2-5	TRBV19	TGTGCCAGTAGTATGTGGCAGGGAAAAGAGACCCAGTACTTC	CASSMWQGKETQYF
-	-	13	TRBJ2-5	TRBV2	TGTGCCAGCAGTCTGGGGCCAGGGGAGACCCAGTACTTC	CASSLGPGETQYF
-	TRBD1	18	TRBJ2-7	TRBV4-3	TGCGCCAGCAGCCAAGATGAGGGCGTGACAGGGAGCTCCTACGAGCAGTACTTC	CASSQDEGVTGSSYEQYF
-	-	17	TRBJ2-3	TRBV15	TGTGCCACCAGCGGAATTTTATCGACGGGTAGCACAGATACGCAGTATTTT	CATSGILSTGSTDTQYF
-	-	16	TRBJ1-3	TRBV7-2	TGTGCCAGCAGCTTAGCGCACGGATTCTCTGGAAACACCATATATTTT	CASSLAHGFSGNTIYF
-	-	16	TRBJ2-1	TRBV9	TGTGCCAGCAGCGTAGACAGCGGACTCTCCTACAATGAGCAGTTCTTC	CASSVDSGLSYNEQFF
-	TRBD1	16	TRBJ1-6	TRBV28	TGTGCCAGCCCCCAAGGGGCAGGGGGTATTTATTCACCCCTCCACTTT	CASPQGAGGIYSPLHF
-	TRBD1	14	TRBJ2-2	TRBV5-8	TGTGCCAGCAGCCCCGGACAGGTCGCCGGGGAGCTGTTTTTT	CASSPGQVAGELFF
-	-	13	TRBJ1-2	TRBV25-1	TGTGCCAGCAGTCTGCCAGGGAACTATGGCTACACCTTC	CASSLPGNYGYTF
-	-	17	TRBJ1-5	TRBV18	TGTGCCAGCTCACCAAGCTCCGCGAAGCTTAGCAATCAGCCCCAGCATTTT	CASSPSSAKLSNQPQHF
-	TRBD2	15	TRBJ2-7	TRBV28	TGTGCCAGCAGTCTCGGGACTAGCGGGACTTTTGAGCAGTACTTC	CASSLGTSGTFEQYF
-	TRBD2	16	TRBJ2-3	TRBV27	TGTGCCAGCCTCGGGCGTGCGGGGGGTTTCACAGATACGCAGTATTTT	CASLGRAGGFTDTQYF
-	-	14	TRBJ2-7	TRBV6-5	TGTGCCAGCAGTTACGGGACGGCCTCCTACGAGCAGTACTTC	CASSYGTASYEQYF
-	-	14	TRBJ1-3	TRBV6-6	TGTGCCAGCAGTTACAGGGGAGCTGGAAACACCATATATTTT	CASSYRGAGNTIYF
-	-	13	TRBJ2-5	TRBV19	TGTGCCAGTAGTGACCCTGAACTACTAACCCAGTACTTC	CASSDPELLTQYF
-	-	16	TRBJ1-6	TRBV6-5	TGTGCCAGCAGTTACTCCGCGAGCAGGGTTAATTCACCCCTCCACTTT	CASSYSASRVNSPLHF
-	-	11	TRBJ2-3	TRBV9	TGTGCCAGCAGCGTAGGAGTTACGCAGTATTTT	CASSVGVTQYF
-	-	14	TRBJ1-1	TRBV28	TGTGCCAGCAGTTACTCCGCAGGGAAGGGTGAAGCTTTCTTT	CASSYSAGKGEAFF
few	TRBD2	14	TRBJ2-2	TRBV4-2	TGTGCCAGCAGCCAAGGGACTAGTTCCGGGGAGCTGTTTTTT	CASSQGTSSGELFF
few	-	20	TRBJ2-6	TRBV4-3	TGCGCCAGCAGCCAAGGGACACCTAAGGGCCCAAATTCTGGGGCCAACGTCCTGACTTTC	CASSQGTPKGPNSGANVLTF
-	-	12	TRBJ1-1	TRBV29-1	TGCAGCGTTTCAGGGCGTGACACTGAAGCTTTCTTT	CSVSGRDTEAFF
-	-	15	TRBJ2-2	TRBV4-2	TGTGCCAGCAGACAAGCGGAGGGAAGCACCGGGGAGCTGTTTTTT	CASRQAEGSTGELFF
-	-	14	TRBJ1-4	TRBV30	TGTGCCTGTACATTATGGGACGGTAATGAAAAACTGTTTTTT	CACTLWDGNEKLFF
-	TRBD2	15	TRBJ2-3	TRBV6-5	TGTGCCAGCAGACTAGCGGGGGCCTTCACAGATACGCAGTATTTT	CASRLAGAFTDTQYF
few	TRBD1	17	TRBJ1-2	TRBV5-5	TGTGCCAGCAGCGTAACCGGGACAGGGGTGGGAAACTATGGCTACACCTTC	CASSVTGTGVGNYGYTF
few	-	15	TRBJ1-5	TRBV6-5	TGTGCCAGCAGTTATACCGGAGGGAGGAATCAGCCCCAGCATTTT	CASSYTGGRNQPQHF
-	-	13	TRBJ1-4	TRBV28	TGTGCCAGCAGTTCTTATCCCATTGAAAAACTGTTTTTT	CASSSYPIEKLFF
-	-	11	TRBJ2-5	TRBV18	TGTGCCAGCTCACCTAGCGAGACCCAGTACTTC	CASSPSETQYF
-	-	13	TRBJ1-1	TRBV19	TGTGCCAGTAGTCACCCGAACAGGGTCGCAGCTTTCTTT	CASSHPNRVAAFF
-	-	14	TRBJ1-1	TRBV28	TGTGCCAGCACCCTCAGCCTACTGAACACTGAAGCTTTCTTT	CASTLSLLNTEAFF
once	TRBD1	15	TRBJ1-3	TRBV18	TGTGCCAGCTCACCGAAGACAGGGTCTGGAAACACCATATATTTT	CASSPKTGSGNTIYF
-	-	17	TRBJ1-1	TRBV7-2	TGTGCCAGCAGCCACAGGGCAACGTCGGTCATCAACACTGAAGCTTTCTTT	CASSHRATSVINTEAFF
-	TRBD2	14	TRBJ2-7	TRBV30	TGTGCCTGGAGTAATAGCGGGGCCCCCTACGAGCAGTACTTC	CAWSNSGAPYEQYF
-	-	12	TRBJ1-1	TRBV16	TGTGCCAGCATAGCGGGGAACACTGAAGCTTTCTTT	CASIAGNTEAFF
-	-	14	TRBJ2-7	TRBV4-3	TGCGCCAGCAGCCCCGTCGGAGGTCCGTACGAGCAGTACTTC	CASSPVGGPYEQYF
-	TRBD1	14	TRBJ1-2	TRBV9	TGTGCCAGCAGCGCGGGACAGGGAGACTATGGCTACACCTTC	CASSAGQGDYGYTF
-	TRBD2	15	TRBJ2-2	TRBV11-2	TGTGCCAGCAGCCTTAGCGGGACTAACACCGGGGAGCTGTTTTTT	CASSLSGTNTGELFF
-	-	13	TRBJ1-1	TRBV7-9	TGTGCCAGCAGCTTAGGTCAGGGAGATCGAGCTTTCTTT	CASSLGQGDRAFF